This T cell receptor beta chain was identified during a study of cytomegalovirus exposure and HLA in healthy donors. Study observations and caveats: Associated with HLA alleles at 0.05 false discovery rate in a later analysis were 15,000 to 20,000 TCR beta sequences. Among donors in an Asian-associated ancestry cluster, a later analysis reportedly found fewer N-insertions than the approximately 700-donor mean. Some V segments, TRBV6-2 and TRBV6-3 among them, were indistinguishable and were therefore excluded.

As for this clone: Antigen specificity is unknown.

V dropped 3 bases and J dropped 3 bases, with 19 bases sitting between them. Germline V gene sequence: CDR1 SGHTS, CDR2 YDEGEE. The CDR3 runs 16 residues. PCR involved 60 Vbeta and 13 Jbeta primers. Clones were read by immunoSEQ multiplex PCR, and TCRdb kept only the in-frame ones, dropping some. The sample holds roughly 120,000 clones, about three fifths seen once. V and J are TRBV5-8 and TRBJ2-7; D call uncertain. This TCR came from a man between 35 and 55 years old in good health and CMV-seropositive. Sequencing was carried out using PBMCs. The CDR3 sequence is CASSSYSTSRYYEQYF. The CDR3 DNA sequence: TGTGCCAGCAGCTCCTACTCTACCTCCCGTTACTACGAGCAGTACTTC.